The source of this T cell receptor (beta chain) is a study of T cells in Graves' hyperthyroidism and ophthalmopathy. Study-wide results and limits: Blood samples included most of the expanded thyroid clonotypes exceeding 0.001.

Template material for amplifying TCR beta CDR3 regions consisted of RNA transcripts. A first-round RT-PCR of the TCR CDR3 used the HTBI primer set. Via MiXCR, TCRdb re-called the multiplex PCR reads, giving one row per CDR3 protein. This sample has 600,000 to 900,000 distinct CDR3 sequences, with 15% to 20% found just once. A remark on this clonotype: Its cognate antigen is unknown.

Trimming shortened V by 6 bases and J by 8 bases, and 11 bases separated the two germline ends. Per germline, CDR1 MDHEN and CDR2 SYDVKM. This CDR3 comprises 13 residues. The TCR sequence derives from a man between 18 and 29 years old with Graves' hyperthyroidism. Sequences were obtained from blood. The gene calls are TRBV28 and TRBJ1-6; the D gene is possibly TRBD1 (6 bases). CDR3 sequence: CASRDSSYSPLHF. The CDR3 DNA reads TGTGCCAGCAGGGACAGTTCGTATTCACCCCTCCACTTT.